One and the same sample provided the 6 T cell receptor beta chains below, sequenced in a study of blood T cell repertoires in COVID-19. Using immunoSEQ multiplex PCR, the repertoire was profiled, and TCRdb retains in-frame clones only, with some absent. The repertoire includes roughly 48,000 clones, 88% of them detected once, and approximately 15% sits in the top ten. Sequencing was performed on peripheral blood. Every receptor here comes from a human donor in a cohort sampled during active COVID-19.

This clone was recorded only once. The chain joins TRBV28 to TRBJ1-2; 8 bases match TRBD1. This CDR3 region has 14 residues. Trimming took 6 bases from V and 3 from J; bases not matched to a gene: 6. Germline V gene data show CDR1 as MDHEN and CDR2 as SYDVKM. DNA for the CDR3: TGTGCCAGCAGCGGACAGGGAAACCACTATGGCTACACCTTC. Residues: CASSGQGNHYGYTF.

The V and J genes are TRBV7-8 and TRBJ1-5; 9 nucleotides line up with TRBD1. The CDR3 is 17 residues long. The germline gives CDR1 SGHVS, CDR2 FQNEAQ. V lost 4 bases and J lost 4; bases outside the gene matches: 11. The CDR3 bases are TGTGCCAGCAGCTCAGGGTGGCGACAGGGGGGAAATCAGCCCCAGCATTTT. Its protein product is CASSSGWRQGGNQPQHF.

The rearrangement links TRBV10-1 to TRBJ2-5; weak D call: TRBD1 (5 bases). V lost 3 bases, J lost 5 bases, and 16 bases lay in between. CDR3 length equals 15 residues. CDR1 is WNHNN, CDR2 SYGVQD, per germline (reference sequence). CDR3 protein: CASSDGQGFVETQYF. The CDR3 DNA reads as TGCGCCAGCAGTGATGGGCAGGGTTTTGTGGAGACCCAGTACTTC.

This CDR3 is CASSQDPRRGGKLDTQYF. DNA of the CDR3: TGCGCCAGCAGCCAAGATCCGAGGCGGGGGGGCAAGTTAGATACGCAGTATTTT. The rearrangement joins TRBV4-1 to TRBJ2-3; TRBD2 matches at 9 bases. J lost 5 bases, V lost 0 bases, and 12 bases had no gene match. The germline V gene encodes CDR1 MGHRA and CDR2 YSYEKL. The CDR3 is 18 residues long.

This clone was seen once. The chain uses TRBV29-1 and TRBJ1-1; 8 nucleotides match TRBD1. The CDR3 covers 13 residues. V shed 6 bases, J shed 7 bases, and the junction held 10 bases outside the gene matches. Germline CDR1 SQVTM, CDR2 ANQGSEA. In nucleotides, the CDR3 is TGCAGCGTCTCACAGGGGGTTGAGGGTGAAGCTTTCTTT. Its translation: CSVSQGVEGEAFF. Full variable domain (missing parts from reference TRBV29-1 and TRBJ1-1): SAVISQKPSRDICQRGTSLTIQCQVDSQVTMMFWYRQQPGQSLTLIATANQGSEATYESGFVIDKFPISRPNLTFSTLTVSNMSPEDSSIYLCSVSQGVEGEAFFGQGTRLTVV.

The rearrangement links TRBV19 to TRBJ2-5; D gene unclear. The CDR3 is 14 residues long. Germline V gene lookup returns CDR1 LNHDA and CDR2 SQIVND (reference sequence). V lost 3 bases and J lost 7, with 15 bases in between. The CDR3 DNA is TGTGCCAGTAGTATCTCTCGCCTTACGGGGACCCAGTACTTC. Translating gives CASSISRLTGTQYF.